This TCR beta chain is from a study of blood T cells in healthy people across ages (dated by TCRdb to between 2015 and 2017). Regarding the research as a whole: In model experiments, template switching captured about one uniquely barcoded TCR beta cDNA molecule for every two T cells. Using deep sequencing normalized with unique cDNA molecular identifiers, the study measured how TCR beta repertoire diversity changes with age. The donors were divided into four age groups: young (average 16 years), middle-aged (about 39), aged (approximately 59) and long-lived (around 87). To avoid experimental bias, donors of different ages were distributed randomly across sequencing lanes. Two additional independent replicas of 1 million unique cDNA reads from the same blood draw were analyzed for two donors (one aged 18 to 30 and one aged 80 or older). The paper as a whole reports these results and caveats: Observed TCR beta diversity correlated strongly with the percentage of naive T cells measured by flow cytometry. Compared with the aged group, more naive CD4+ T cells, fewer expanded clones and increased TCR diversity were shown by the long-lived group, suggesting age selection. Conclusive comparison of naive and antigen-experienced compartments was prevented by the profiling of bulk unsorted PBMCs. Estimates of total diversity based on one million sequenced T cells were regarded as lower bounds and as underestimates. As age increased, observed TCR beta diversity per million T cells dropped in a roughly linear way, and a significant reduction was already evident by age about 36. The CMV infection status of donors was not known, potentially confounding age-related changes in expanded clonotypes.

Library preparation employed 5' RACE. For sequencing, an Illumina HiSeq 2500 was employed. A second PCR of 7 to 11 cycles was performed with a sample-barcoded 5' primer and a J-beta primer mix. A unique molecular identifier was introduced onto each TCR beta cDNA molecule by a template-switch 5' adaptor carrying 12 random nucleotides. Each sample yielded at least 2.5 million CDR3-containing paired-end reads. All of the RNA was converted into first-strand cDNA using the Mint cDNA synthesis kit, with a TRBC-specific oligonucleotide serving as the primer. Following uracil-DNA glycosylase treatment, all cDNA underwent a first 18-cycle PCR with the universal primers M1SS and BC2_uni_R. The authors processed their data as follows. Normalization of each sample was performed by random selection of 1 million high-quality reads, each carrying a distinct molecular identifier. Reads sharing molecular identifiers were discarded rather than binned into consensus sequences. CDR3 identification, clonotype clustering and error correction used MiTCR with a Q25 quality threshold and the strictest error-elimination algorithm. A nonparametric unseen species model using Euler transformation provided a lower-bound estimate of total TCR beta diversity. TCRdb's own reprocessing of the public reads used fastp at Q25 and MiXCR and kept productive beta chains. Rows matching on CDR3 protein sequence are summarized as one entry with the most common DNA and genes. The V and J calls here are based on TCRdb, not the publication. Recorded for this sample are some 1.7 million distinct CDR3 sequences; 28% of them occurred a single time. 7.7% of the sample is in the top ten clones.

The roughly 39 donors, aged 6 to 90 years, were systemically healthy Caucasian individuals from Russia. Around 9.8 milliliters of peripheral blood were collected from each donor into EDTA-treated Vacutainer tubes. Ficoll-Paque density-gradient centrifugation was used to isolate PBMCs, with at least 6.5 million per sample. Trizol reagent was used to extract total RNA from the PBMCs, yielding at least 5 micrograms per sample. Naive CD45RAhigh/CD27high T cell percentages were measured by flow cytometry on a PBMC aliquot from every donor. A few counts support this clonotype. Its binding antigen is unknown. No much larger clonotype is one base removed from it; base qualities were not supplied. This TCR was recovered from a woman younger than 45 in good health. Sample: blood.

The nucleotides are TGTGCCAGCAGCTATACAGGGAAGGGGGAGACCCAGTACTTC. This encodes CASSYTGKGETQYF. The V and J segments used are TRBV7-2 and TRBJ2-7; a tentative D match to TRBD1 spans 6 bases. The J call may be in error: the DNA end matches TRBJ2-5 better. The CDR3 goes from the cysteine to the phenylalanine over 14 residues. CDR3 DNA is the only sequence kept; it has 42 bases, read in frame from the first base. According to the germline V gene, CDR1 reads SGHTA and CDR2 reads FQGNSA.